This passage covers 17 T cell receptor beta chains from one sample sequenced in a study of blood T cell repertoires in COVID-19. Only in-frame clones appear in the TCRdb table, and some are missing; sequencing was by immunoSEQ multiplex PCR. The sample holds around 100,000 clones, roughly nine tenths seen once. Sequencing input: peripheral blood. These receptor sequences come from a man between 40 and 49 years old with acute or convalescent COVID-19.

This rearrangement joins TRBV19 to TRBJ2-7; the match to TRBD2 covers 7 bases. This CDR3 is built from 14 residues. Germline V gene lookup returns CDR1 LNHDA and CDR2 SQIVND (reference sequence). The J segment lost 0 bases and the V segment lost 2 bases, leaving 1 base of the junction unmatched. CDR3 loop: CASSIRTSSYEQYF. For the CDR3, the DNA is TGTGCCAGTAGTATACGGACTAGCTCCTACGAGCAGTACTTC.

The chain uses TRBV15 and TRBJ2-3; 8 bases line up with TRBD2. In germline, CDR1 is LNHNV, CDR2 YYDKDF (reference sequence). The CDR3 runs 17 residues. Trimming removed 1 base from V and 4 bases from J; junction bases left unmatched: 10. The CDR3 coding sequence is TGTGCCACCAGCAGAGGGCCAGCGGGAGATAGGGCAGATACGCAGTATTTT. It is translated as CATSRGPAGDRADTQYF.

J is TRBJ1-2 and V is TRBV7-8; weak D call: TRBD1 (6 bases). Germline V gene lookup returns CDR1 SGHVS and CDR2 FQNEAQ. This CDR3 has 16 residues. V dropped 5 bases and J dropped 7 bases, with 23 bases sitting between them. The CDR3 protein is CASSPEYRAGFSGYTF. In DNA, the CDR3 is TGTGCCAGCAGCCCAGAATACAGGGCCGGGTTCTCTGGCTACACCTTC.

The chain is built from TRBV6-6 and TRBJ1-2; no reliable D call. V dropped 6 bases and J dropped 4 bases, with 12 bases sitting between them. There are 13 residues in the CDR3. The germline V gene encodes CDR1 MNHNY and CDR2 SVGAGI (reference sequence). CDR3 sequence: CASSNAATYGYTF. CDR3 DNA: TGTGCCAGCAGCAATGCGGCGACCTATGGCTACACCTTC.

This clone appeared a single time. This chain links TRBV7-2 with TRBJ1-6; 9 bases fit TRBD1. The CDR3 runs to 14 residues. Germline values: CDR1 SGHTA, CDR2 FQGNSA. V shed 8 bases, J shed 9 bases, and the junction held 8 bases outside the gene matches. CDR3 sequence: CASGPGQGSSPLHF. Written as DNA, the CDR3 is TGTGCCAGCGGGCCGGGACAGGGTTCTTCACCCCTCCACTTT.

This rearrangement joins TRBV5-4 to TRBJ2-5; TRBD2 aligns across 7 bases. Germline loops: CDR1 SGHNT, CDR2 YYREEE (reference sequence). The V segment lost 0 bases and the J segment 5 bases; nucleotides outside the gene matches: 13. The CDR3 contains 17 residues. The CDR3 region is CASSLGRGGMLRETQYF. The CDR3 bases are TGTGCCAGCAGCTTGGGCCGGGGAGGGATGTTGAGGGAGACCCAGTACTTC.

This sequence joins TRBV19 and TRBJ2-3; 8 bases agree with TRBD2. The length of the CDR3 is 15 residues. Germline CDR1 LNHDA, CDR2 SQIVND (reference sequence). V was pared by 5 bases and J by 2 bases, with 6 bases of the junction left unmatched. The CDR3 sequence is CASSPLAVNTDTQYF. CDR3 nucleotides: TGTGCCAGTAGTCCACTAGCGGTGAACACAGATACGCAGTATTTT.

V is TRBV4-1 and J is TRBJ1-1, with TRBD1 matching 8 bases. Germline V CDR1 and CDR2: MGHRA, YSYEKL. This CDR3 spans 15 amino acids. V gave up 2 bases and J gave up 5 bases; unmatched junction bases: 7. The CDR3 spells CASSQIGTGWTEAFF. The CDR3 nucleotides are TGCGCCAGCAGCCAAATCGGGACAGGATGGACTGAAGCTTTCTTT.

The chain uses TRBV5-6 and TRBJ1-4, with TRBD1 identical over 8 bases. CDR1 is SGHDT, CDR2 YYEEEE, per germline. The junction had 5 bases not matched to a gene; V was cut back by 4 bases and J by 6 bases. CDR3 length: 14 amino acids. CDR3 region: CASSRPGGDEKLFF. The CDR3, as DNA: TGTGCCAGCAGCCGTCCAGGGGGCGATGAAAAACTGTTTTTT.

The gene calls are TRBV30 and TRBJ1-5; D is unclear. V was shortened by 0 bases and J by 4 bases, with 7 bases between the two germline ends. CDR1 and CDR2 from the germline V gene are GTSNPN and SVGIG (reference sequence). CDR3 length equals 13 residues. The CDR3, as DNA: TGTGCCTGGAGTGTACTAGAGAATCAGCCCCAGCATTTT. This sequence encodes CAWSVLENQPQHF.

Only one count was recorded for this clone. The chain carries TRBV7-8 and TRBJ1-4; 11 positions agree with TRBD1. The CDR3 length is 14 residues. Germline loops: CDR1 SGHVS, CDR2 FQNEAQ. J lost 7 bases, V lost 5 bases, and 3 bases had no gene match. The DNA of the CDR3 is TGTGCCAGCAGCCCGGACAGGGGGCTTGAAAAACTGTTTTTT. Amino acids: CASSPDRGLEKLFF.

This clone showed up just a few times. The chain carries TRBV27 and TRBJ1-5, with 8 nucleotides matching TRBD1. Per germline, CDR1 MNHEY and CDR2 SMNVEV (reference sequence). With 4 bases clipped from V and 6 bases from J, the junction kept 5 bases outside the gene matches. The CDR3 is 14 amino acids. CDR3: CASSSSGGGQPQHF. CDR3 sequence (DNA): TGTGCCAGCAGTTCCTCAGGGGGCGGTCAGCCCCAGCATTTT.

This sequence joins TRBV5-4 and TRBJ2-3, with 11 bases matching TRBD2. This CDR3 region has 15 residues. Germline V gives CDR1 SGHNT, CDR2 YYREEE (reference sequence). With V trimmed by 4 bases and J by 2 bases, 3 bases remained unmatched. CDR3 in amino acids: CASSVGLADTDTQYF. CDR3 nucleotide sequence: TGTGCCAGCAGCGTGGGACTAGCGGACACAGATACGCAGTATTTT.

This rearrangement joins TRBV5-6 to TRBJ1-2, with TRBD1 as a possible D gene (5 bases). Trimming cost V 5 bases and J 4 bases, with 15 bases left between them. There are 14 residues in the CDR3. Looked up from germline, CDR1 is SGHDT and CDR2 is YYEEEE. The CDR3 DNA sequence: TGTGCCAGCAGTGATCAGGGTTGGGGCTATGGCTACACCTTC. Encoded protein: CASSDQGWGYGYTF.

CDR3 loop: CATLTGSGNTIYF. The CDR3 bases are TGTGCCACCTTAACAGGCTCTGGAAACACCATATATTTT. The J gene is TRBJ1-3, the V gene TRBV7-2, with D perhaps matching TRBD1 (5 bases). Germline-derived CDR1 and CDR2 are SGHTA and FQGNSA. The CDR3 runs to 13 residues. Trimming took 10 bases from V and 0 from J, leaving 10 bases between them. Full variable domain (outside the CDR3, taken from reference TRBV7-2 and TRBJ1-3): GAGVSQSPSNKVTEKGKDVELRCDPISGHTALYWYRQSLGQGLEFLIYFQGNSAPDKSGLPSDRFSAERTGGSVSTLTIQRTQQEDSAVYLCATLTGSGNTIYFGEGSWLTVV.

This chain links TRBV30 with TRBJ2-7; 10 positions agree with TRBD1. The CDR3 extends over 16 amino acids. Unmatched junction bases numbered 10, after V lost 0 bases and J lost 5 bases. In germline, CDR1 is GTSNPN, CDR2 SVGIG (reference sequence). The CDR3 spells CAWSVSSGTGDNEQYF. In DNA, the CDR3 is TGTGCCTGGAGTGTAAGTAGCGGGACAGGGGATAACGAGCAGTACTTC.

The chain carries TRBV10-3 and TRBJ1-3; D not certain. The V gene's germline CDR1 is ENHRY and CDR2 SYGVKD. Trimming left V 7 bases short and J 4 bases short, with 14 bases between. This CDR3 is built from 14 residues. Here the CDR3 reads CAITGGAVGNTIYF. For the CDR3, the DNA is TGTGCCATCACCGGAGGCGCAGTAGGAAACACCATATATTTT.